Listed here are 22 T cell receptor beta chains from one sample, sequenced in a study of shared clonotypes between healthy human individuals. The table came from immunoSEQ multiplex PCR; TCRdb's copy has only in-frame clones and leaves some out. The table has roughly 1,100,000 clones, about 76% seen once. The specimen was memory CD4+ T cells sorted from blood. Subset specified: CD45RA-negative fraction. Every receptor here comes from a man aged 18 to 30 in good health.

This chain joins TRBV15 and TRBJ1-1, with 7 bases lining up with TRBD1. Germline trimming cut 3 bases from V and 11 bases from J; bases unmatched to any gene: 6. From germline, CDR1 is LNHNV and CDR2 YYDKDF (reference sequence). The CDR3 has 12 residues. The CDR3 loop is CATSRYTGVAFF. As DNA, the CDR3 is TGTGCCACCAGCAGGTATACAGGGGTGGCTTTCTTT.

The chain joins TRBV6-6 to TRBJ2-7; D remains ambiguous. The CDR3 extends over 14 amino acids. Germline CDR1 and CDR2: MNHNY and SVGAGI (reference sequence). Trimming removed 2 bases at V and 3 bases at J, with 11 bases between. CDR3 sequence reads: CASSYQMPGYEQYF. The CDR3, as DNA: TGTGCCAGCAGTTACCAGATGCCCGGCTACGAGCAGTACTTC.

This clone was observed a single time. V is TRBV5-1 and J is TRBJ2-1; TRBD2 aligns across 8 bases. CDR1 and CDR2 (germline): SGHRS, YFSETQ. Losses at the gene ends were 4 bases for V and 5 bases for J; bases not matched to a gene: 5. The CDR3 is 14 residues long. Here the CDR3 reads CASSGGTRNNEQFF. The CDR3 DNA sequence: TGCGCCAGCAGCGGCGGGACTAGGAACAATGAGCAGTTCTTC. Combining the CDR3 with reference TRBV5-1 and TRBJ2-1 gives the whole variable domain KAGVTQTPRYLIKTRGQQVTLSCSPISGHRSVSWYQQTPGQGLQFLFEYFSETQRNKGNFPGRFSGRQFSNSRSEMNVSTLELGDSALYLCASSGGTRNNEQFFGPGTRLTVL.

The rearrangement uses TRBV7-9 and TRBJ2-2; D is undetermined. The CDR3 loop spans 12 amino acids. The germline CDR1 and CDR2 sequences are SEHNR and FQNEAQ (reference sequence). Deletions cut 4 bases from V and 13 bases from J, with 13 bases between. The CDR3 protein is CASSSGPAGLFF. The CDR3 DNA reads as TGTGCCAGCAGCTCCGGGCCCGCTGGGCTGTTTTTT.

The genes are TRBV5-1 and TRBJ2-1; D is perhaps TRBD1 (5 bases). Germline CDR1 is SGHRS and CDR2 is YFSETQ. This CDR3 has 15 amino acids. The germline V and J ends were trimmed by 4 bases and 0 bases, with 11 bases remaining between them. CDR3 in DNA: TGCGCCAGCAGCCCGACAGCTAGCTCCTACAATGAGCAGTTCTTC. This sequence encodes CASSPTASSYNEQFF. The full variable domain, in which reference TRBV5-1 and TRBJ2-1 provide the parts outside the CDR3, is KAGVTQTPRYLIKTRGQQVTLSCSPISGHRSVSWYQQTPGQGLQFLFEYFSETQRNKGNFPGRFSGRQFSNSRSEMNVSTLELGDSALYLCASSPTASSYNEQFFGPGTRLTVL.

This clone was counted between two and nine times. The chain couples TRBV12-1 to TRBJ2-5; the listed D gene, TRBD1, was not tested against the DNA. TRBV12-1 is reported as a pseudogene. The CDR3 length is 14 residues. The CDR3: CASSSSQGSETQYF. The CDR3 DNA reads as TGTGCCAGCAGCTCGAGTCAGGGTTCGGAGACCCAGTACTTC.

The V call is TRBV4-1, the J call TRBJ2-5, with D possibly matching TRBD2 (5 bases). Trimming took 4 bases from V and 11 from J, leaving 17 bases between them. CDR1 and CDR2 (germline): MGHRA, YSYEKL. The CDR3 has 13 amino acids. The CDR3 sequence is CASSLWGAGEQYF. Here the CDR3 DNA reads TGCGCCAGCAGCCTCTGGGGTGCCGGGGAGCAGTACTTC.

The chain employs TRBV13 and TRBJ1-3; a weak D match, TRBD1 (6 bases). Per the germline V gene, CDR1 is PRHDT and CDR2 is FYEKMQ (reference sequence). The CDR3 is 18 residues long. V was shortened by 5 bases and J by 4 bases, with 24 bases between the two germline ends. CDR3 coding DNA: TGTGCCAGCAGCCTAACCACTACGACAGGAGTTCCGGGAAACACCATATATTTT. It encodes CASSLTTTTGVPGNTIYF. Supplemented by reference TRBV13 and TRBJ1-3, the full variable domain reads AAGVIQSPRHLIKEKRETATLKCYPIPRHDTVYWYQQGPGQDPQFLISFYEKMQSDKGSIPDRFSAQQFSDYHSELNMSSLELGDSALYFCASSLTTTTGVPGNTIYFGEGSWLTVV.

The V gene is TRBV6-5, the J gene TRBJ2-1; the D is unclear. The length of the CDR3 is 16 residues. Deletions cut 0 bases from V and 7 bases from J, with 16 bases between. Germline V gene data show CDR1 as MNHEY and CDR2 as SVGAGI. CDR3 amino acids: CASSYSLSSGRNEQFF. The CDR3 DNA follows: TGTGCCAGCAGTTACTCGTTGTCTAGTGGAAGAAATGAGCAGTTCTTC.

This clone has only a few counts. Being one base from a much bigger clone, this may be a read error. The same CDR3 also results from other DNA sequences found in this sample. The chain links TRBV6-5 to TRBJ2-2; D is unclear. CDR3 size: 12 residues. Trimming took 0 bases from V and 5 from J, leaving 1 base between them. Germline lookup yields CDR1 MNHEY and CDR2 SVGAGI. CDR3 nucleotide sequence: TGTGCCAGCAGTTACTCGACCGGGGAGCTGTTTTTT. As protein: CASSYSTGELFF.

The J gene is TRBJ2-1, the V gene TRBV6-5; the match to TRBD1 covers 8 bases. The germline CDR1 and CDR2 sequences are MNHEY and SVGAGI. This CDR3 spans 14 amino acids. J lost 10 bases, V lost 0 bases, and 5 bases had no gene match. Written as DNA, the CDR3 is TGTGCCAGCAGTTACTCATTCGACAGGGGCGAGCAGTTCTTC. It specifies CASSYSFDRGEQFF.

The genes are TRBV27 and TRBJ2-7; 7 bases line up with TRBD1. Germline values: CDR1 MNHEY, CDR2 SMNVEV (reference sequence). This CDR3 comprises 15 residues. The ends lost 6 bases at V and 1 base at J; junction bases unmatched: 9. The DNA for the CDR3 is TGTGCCAGCAGCTTCCGGGACAGCTCGTCCTACGAGCAGTACTTC. Amino acid sequence: CASSFRDSSSYEQYF.

The chain joins TRBV30 to TRBJ1-3; 11 bases are a match to TRBD1. Germline V gene lookup returns CDR1 GTSNPN and CDR2 SVGIG (reference sequence). V lost 1 base, J lost 4 bases, and 12 bases stayed unmatched. CDR3 length: 18 residues. The chain's CDR3 is CAWSGAGTGGFGGNTIYF. The CDR3, as DNA: TGTGCCTGGAGTGGGGCTGGGACAGGGGGATTCGGAGGAAACACCATATATTTT.

V is TRBV29-1 and J is TRBJ1-4, with D possibly TRBD1 on 6 matching bases. The CDR3 spans 14 residues. V lost 7 bases and J lost 3, with 15 bases in between. From germline, CDR1 is SQVTM and CDR2 ANQGSEA. CDR3 residues: CSASTGMPNEKLFF. The DNA of the CDR3 is TGCAGCGCCTCTACAGGGATGCCTAATGAAAAACTGTTTTTT.

The chain couples TRBV5-1 to TRBJ2-5; D possibly matches TRBD1 or TRBD2 (5 bases each). Between the trimmed V and J ends, which lost 4 bases and 7 bases, there was a span of 17 bases. The CDR3 extends over 14 amino acids. Germline values: CDR1 SGHRS, CDR2 YFSETQ. CDR3 amino acids: CASSPYGDGGTQYF. As DNA, the CDR3 is TGCGCCAGCAGCCCCTACGGAGATGGGGGGACCCAGTACTTC.

This chain connects TRBV20-1 to TRBJ2-5; maybe TRBD2 (5 bases). This CDR3 comprises 10 residues. Per germline, CDR1 DFQATT and CDR2 SNEGSKA (reference sequence). Deletions cut 5 bases from V and 4 bases from J, with 5 bases between. The CDR3 DNA reads TGCAGTGCTGAGGGAGAGACCCAGTACTTC. Its protein product is CSAEGETQYF.

The chain employs TRBV9 and TRBJ2-5, with 11 bases matching TRBD1. The CDR3 runs 15 residues. J lost 2 bases, V lost 5 bases, and 5 bases had no gene match. Germline lookup yields CDR1 SGDLS and CDR2 YYNGEE. Here the CDR3 reads CASSFGQGAQETQYF. The DNA of the CDR3 is TGTGCCAGCAGTTTCGGACAGGGGGCTCAAGAGACCCAGTACTTC.

The V and J genes are TRBV7-2 and TRBJ2-7; maybe TRBD1 (5 bases). Trimming took off 6 bases at V and 5 bases at J, with 14 bases between the two ends. Germline-derived CDR1 and CDR2 are SGHTA and FQGNSA. The length of the CDR3 is 13 residues. CDR3 bases: TGTGCCAGCAGGTTGGGGCAGGGTAACGAGCAGTACTTC. Amino acid sequence: CASRLGQGNEQYF.

This sequence joins TRBV18 and TRBJ2-6; no reliable D call. The CDR3 extends over 15 amino acids. CDR1 and CDR2 (germline): KGHSH, LQKENI. The germline V and J ends were trimmed by 3 bases and 4 bases, with 10 bases remaining between them. The CDR3 DNA reads as TGTGCCAGCTCACCGTCCGCGTCAGGGGCCAACGTCCTGACTTTC. This encodes CASSPSASGANVLTF.

The rearrangement joins TRBV5-5 to TRBJ1-1, with D possibly matching TRBD1 (6 bases). The CDR3 runs to 15 residues. V gave up 5 bases and J gave up 4 bases, with 18 bases separating them. Germline values: CDR1 SGHKS, CDR2 YYEKEE (reference sequence). CDR3 sequence reads: CASSLSRGEITEAFF. In DNA, the CDR3 is TGTGCCAGCAGTTTGAGCAGGGGAGAGATCACTGAAGCTTTCTTT.

About this clone itself: The sample holds other DNA sequences that translate to the same CDR3. The V gene is TRBV7-9, the J gene TRBJ2-5; 8 bases map to TRBD2. V lost 3 bases, J lost 5 bases, and 5 bases stayed unmatched. CDR1 and CDR2 (germline): SEHNR, FQNEAQ (reference sequence). The CDR3 runs to 14 residues. The CDR3: CASSLAGGLETQYF. Written as DNA, the CDR3 is TGTGCCAGCAGCTTGGCGGGAGGTTTGGAGACCCAGTACTTC.

CDR3 in amino acids: CASSQDLGGPGNTGELFF. CDR3 in DNA: TGCGCCAGCAGCCAAGATCTAGGTGGGCCAGGGAACACCGGGGAGCTGTTTTTT. The chain carries TRBV4-3 and TRBJ2-2; D is unclear. The V gene lost 0 bases and the J gene lost 1 base, with 15 bases spanning the gap. The CDR3 sequence is 18 residues long. Germline CDR1 LGHNA, CDR2 YSLEER.